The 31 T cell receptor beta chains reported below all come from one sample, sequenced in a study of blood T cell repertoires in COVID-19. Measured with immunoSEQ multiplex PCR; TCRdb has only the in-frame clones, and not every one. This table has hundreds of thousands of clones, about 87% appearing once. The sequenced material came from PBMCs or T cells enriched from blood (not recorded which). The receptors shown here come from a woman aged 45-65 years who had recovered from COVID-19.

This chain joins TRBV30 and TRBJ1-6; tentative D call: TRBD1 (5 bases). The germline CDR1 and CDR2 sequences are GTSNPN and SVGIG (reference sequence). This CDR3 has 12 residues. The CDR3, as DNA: TGTGGCTACGGACACTACAATTCACCCCTCCACTTT. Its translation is CGYGHYNSPLHF.

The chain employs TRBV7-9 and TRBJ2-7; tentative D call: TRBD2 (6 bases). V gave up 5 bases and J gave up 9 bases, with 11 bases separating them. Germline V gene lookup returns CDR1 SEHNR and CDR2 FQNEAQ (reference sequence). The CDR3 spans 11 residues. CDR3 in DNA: TGTGCCAGCAGCCCCTGGGGAGGGCAGTACTTC. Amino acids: CASSPWGGQYF.

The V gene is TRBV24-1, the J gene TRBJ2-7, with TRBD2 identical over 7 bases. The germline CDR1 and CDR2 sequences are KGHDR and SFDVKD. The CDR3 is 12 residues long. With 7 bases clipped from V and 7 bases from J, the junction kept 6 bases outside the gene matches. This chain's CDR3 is CATRDVGGEQYF. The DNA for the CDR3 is TGTGCCACCAGGGACGTCGGGGGGGAGCAGTACTTC.

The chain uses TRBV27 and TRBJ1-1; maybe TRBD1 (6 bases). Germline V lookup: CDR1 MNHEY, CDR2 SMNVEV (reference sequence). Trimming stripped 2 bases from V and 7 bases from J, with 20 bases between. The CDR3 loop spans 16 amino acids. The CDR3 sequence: CASSLGIGGRWLEAFF. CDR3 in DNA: TGTGCCAGCAGTTTAGGGATAGGGGGAAGGTGGCTTGAAGCTTTCTTT.

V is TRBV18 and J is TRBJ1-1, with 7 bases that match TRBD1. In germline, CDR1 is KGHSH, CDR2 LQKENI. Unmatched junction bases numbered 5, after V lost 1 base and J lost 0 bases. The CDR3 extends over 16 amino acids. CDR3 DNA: TGTGCCAGCTCACCACGGGACAGCCCCATGAACACTGAAGCTTTCTTT. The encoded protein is CASSPRDSPMNTEAFF. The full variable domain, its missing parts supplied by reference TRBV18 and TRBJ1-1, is NAGVMQNPRHLVRRRGQEARLRCSPMKGHSHVYWYRQLPEEGLKFMVYLQKENIIDESGMPKERFSAEFPKEGPSILRIQQVVRGDSAAYFCASSPRDSPMNTEAFFGQGTRLTVV.

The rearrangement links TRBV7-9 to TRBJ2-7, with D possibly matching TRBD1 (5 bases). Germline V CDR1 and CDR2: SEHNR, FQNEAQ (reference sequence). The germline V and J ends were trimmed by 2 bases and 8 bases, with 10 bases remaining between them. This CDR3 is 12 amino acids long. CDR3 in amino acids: CASSLSGSQQYF. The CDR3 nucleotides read TGTGCCAGCAGCTTATCAGGGTCGCAGCAGTACTTC.

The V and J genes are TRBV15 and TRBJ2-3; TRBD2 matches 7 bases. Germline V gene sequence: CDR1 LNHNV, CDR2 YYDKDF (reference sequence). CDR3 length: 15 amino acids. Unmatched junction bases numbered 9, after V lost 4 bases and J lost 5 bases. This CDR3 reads CATSTGAGDRDTQYF. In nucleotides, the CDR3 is TGTGCCACCAGCACTGGGGCGGGAGATCGAGATACGCAGTATTTT.

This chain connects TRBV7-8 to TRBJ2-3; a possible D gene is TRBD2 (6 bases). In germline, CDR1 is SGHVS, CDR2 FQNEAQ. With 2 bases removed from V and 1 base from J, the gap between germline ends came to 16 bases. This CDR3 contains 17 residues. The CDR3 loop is CASSLRSSGSRTDTQYF. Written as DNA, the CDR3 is TGTGCCAGCAGCTTAAGGTCCTCCGGGAGCCGCACAGATACGCAGTATTTT. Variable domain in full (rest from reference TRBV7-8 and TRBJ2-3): GAGVSQSPRYKVAKRGQDVALRCDPISGHVSLFWYQQALGQGPEFLTYFQNEAQLDKSGLPSDRFFAERPEGSVSTLKIQRTQQEDSAVYLCASSLRSSGSRTDTQYFGPGTRLTVL.

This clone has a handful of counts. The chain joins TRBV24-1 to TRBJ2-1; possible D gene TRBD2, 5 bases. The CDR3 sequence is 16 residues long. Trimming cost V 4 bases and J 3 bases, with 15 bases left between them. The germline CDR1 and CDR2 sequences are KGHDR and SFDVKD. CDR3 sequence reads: CATSDQGAGNYNEQFF. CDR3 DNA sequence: TGTGCCACCAGTGACCAAGGCGCGGGTAACTACAATGAGCAGTTCTTC.

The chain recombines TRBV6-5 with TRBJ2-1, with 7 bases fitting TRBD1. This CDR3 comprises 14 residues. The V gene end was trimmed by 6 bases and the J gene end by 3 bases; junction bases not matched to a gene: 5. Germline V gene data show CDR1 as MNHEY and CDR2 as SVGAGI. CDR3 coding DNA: TGTGCCAGCAGCCCCGGGACAGACTACAATGAGCAGTTCTTC. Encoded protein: CASSPGTDYNEQFF.

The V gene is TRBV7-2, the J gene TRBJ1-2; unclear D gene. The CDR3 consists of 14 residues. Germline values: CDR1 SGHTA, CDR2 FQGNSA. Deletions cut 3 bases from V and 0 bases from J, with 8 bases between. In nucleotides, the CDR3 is TGTGCCAGCAGCTTCCACGGAGCTAACTATGGCTACACCTTC. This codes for CASSFHGANYGYTF.

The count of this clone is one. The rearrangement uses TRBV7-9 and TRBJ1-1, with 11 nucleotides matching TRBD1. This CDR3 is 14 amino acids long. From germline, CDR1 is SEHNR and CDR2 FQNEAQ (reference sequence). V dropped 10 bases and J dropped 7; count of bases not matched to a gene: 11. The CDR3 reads CATEMGTGGFEAFF. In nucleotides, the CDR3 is TGTGCCACCGAAATGGGGACAGGGGGGTTTGAAGCTTTCTTT. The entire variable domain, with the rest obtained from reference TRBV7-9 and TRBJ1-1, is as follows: DTGVSQNPRHKITKRGQNVTFRCDPISEHNRLYWYRQTLGQGPEFLTYFQNEAQLEKSRLLSDRFSAERPKGSFSTLEIQRTEQGDSAMYLCATEMGTGGFEAFFGQGTRLTVV.

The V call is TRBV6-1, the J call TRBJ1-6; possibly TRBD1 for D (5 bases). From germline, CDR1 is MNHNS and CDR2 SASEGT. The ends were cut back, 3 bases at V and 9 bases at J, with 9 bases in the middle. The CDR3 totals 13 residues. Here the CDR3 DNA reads TGTGCCAGCAGTGATACAGGTTCTTCACCCCTCCACTTT. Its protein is CASSDTGSSPLHF.

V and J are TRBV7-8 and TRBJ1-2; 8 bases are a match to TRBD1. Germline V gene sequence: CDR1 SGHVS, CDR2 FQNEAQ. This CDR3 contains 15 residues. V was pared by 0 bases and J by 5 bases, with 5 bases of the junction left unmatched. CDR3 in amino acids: CASSLARGTGYGYTF. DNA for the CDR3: TGTGCCAGCAGCTTAGCCAGGGGGACAGGTTATGGCTACACCTTC.

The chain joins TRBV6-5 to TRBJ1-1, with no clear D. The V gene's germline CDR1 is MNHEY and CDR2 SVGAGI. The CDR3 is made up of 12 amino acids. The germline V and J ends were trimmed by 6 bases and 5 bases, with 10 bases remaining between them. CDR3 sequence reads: CASSGLGTEAFF. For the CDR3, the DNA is TGTGCCAGCAGCGGACTCGGTACTGAAGCTTTCTTT.

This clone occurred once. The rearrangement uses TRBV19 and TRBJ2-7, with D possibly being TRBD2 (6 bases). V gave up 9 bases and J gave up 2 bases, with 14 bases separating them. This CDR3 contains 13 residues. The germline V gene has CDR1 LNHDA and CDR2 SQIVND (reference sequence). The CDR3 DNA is TGTGCCAGCGGACGACTAGGGACCTACGAGCAGTACTTC. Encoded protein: CASGRLGTYEQYF.

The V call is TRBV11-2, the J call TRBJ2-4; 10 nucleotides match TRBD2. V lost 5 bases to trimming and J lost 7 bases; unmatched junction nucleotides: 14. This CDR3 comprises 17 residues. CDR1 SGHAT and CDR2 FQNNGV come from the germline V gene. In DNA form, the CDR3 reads TGTGCCAGCAGCCCCCAGGCTAGCGGGAGAAGTAACAACATTCAGTACTTC. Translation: CASSPQASGRSNNIQYF.

The CDR3 protein is CASSLVETGGGYEQFF. The CDR3 nucleotides read TGTGCCAGCAGCTTAGTAGAGACAGGGGGCGGTTATGAGCAGTTCTTC. The gene calls are TRBV7-2 and TRBJ2-1, with 10 bases lining up with TRBD1. CDR3 length equals 16 residues. The V gene end was trimmed by 1 base and the J gene end by 8 bases; junction bases not matched to a gene: 8. CDR1 is SGHTA, CDR2 FQGNSA, per germline.

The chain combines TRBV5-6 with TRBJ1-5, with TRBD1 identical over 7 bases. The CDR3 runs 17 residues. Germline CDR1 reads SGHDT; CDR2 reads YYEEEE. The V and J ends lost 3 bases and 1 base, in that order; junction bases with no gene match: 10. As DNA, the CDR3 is TGTGCCAGCAGCTCCGCTCGGGACAGCCGAAGCAATCAGCCCCAGCATTTT. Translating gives CASSSARDSRSNQPQHF.

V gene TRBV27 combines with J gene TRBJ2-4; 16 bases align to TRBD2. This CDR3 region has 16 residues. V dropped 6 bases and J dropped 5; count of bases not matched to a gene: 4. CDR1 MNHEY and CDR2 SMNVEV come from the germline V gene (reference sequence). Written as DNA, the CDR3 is TGTGCCAGCAGCTCCGGGACTAGCGGGAGGGAAAACATTCAGTACTTC. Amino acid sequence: CASSSGTSGRENIQYF.

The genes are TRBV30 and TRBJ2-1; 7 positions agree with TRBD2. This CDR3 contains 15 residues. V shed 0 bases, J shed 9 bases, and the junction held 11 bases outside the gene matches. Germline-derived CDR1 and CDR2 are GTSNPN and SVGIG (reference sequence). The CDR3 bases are TGTGCCTGGAGTGTACAGGAGGGTGCTAGCGGTGAGCAGTTCTTC. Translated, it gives CAWSVQEGASGEQFF.

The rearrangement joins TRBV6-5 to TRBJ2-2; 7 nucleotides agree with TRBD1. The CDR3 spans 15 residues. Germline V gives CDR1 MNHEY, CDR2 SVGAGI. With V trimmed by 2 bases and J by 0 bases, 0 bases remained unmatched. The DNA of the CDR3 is TGTGCCAGCAGTTACGACAGGGCGAACACCGGGGAGCTGTTTTTT. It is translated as CASSYDRANTGELFF.

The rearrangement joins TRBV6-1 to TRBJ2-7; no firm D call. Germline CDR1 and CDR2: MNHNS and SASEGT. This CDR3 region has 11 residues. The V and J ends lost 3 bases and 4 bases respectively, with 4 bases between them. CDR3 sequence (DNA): TGTGCCAGCAGTGACAGGTACGAGCAGTACTTC. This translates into CASSDRYEQYF.

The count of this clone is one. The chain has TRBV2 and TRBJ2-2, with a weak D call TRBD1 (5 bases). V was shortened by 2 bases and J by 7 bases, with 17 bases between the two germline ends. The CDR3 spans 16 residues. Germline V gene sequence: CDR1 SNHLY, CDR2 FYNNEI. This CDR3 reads CASSERPTEWGGELFF. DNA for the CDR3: TGTGCCAGCAGTGAACGCCCGACAGAATGGGGCGGGGAGCTGTTTTTT.

As DNA, the CDR3 is TGCGCCAGCAGCTCCAAAACGGGGGGCAACACTGAAGCTTTCTTT. It is translated as CASSSKTGGNTEAFF. This chain links TRBV5-1 with TRBJ1-1, with D perhaps matching TRBD1 (6 bases). The CDR3 sequence is 15 residues long. V was clipped by 3 bases and J by 2 bases, with 14 bases between them. Germline lookup yields CDR1 SGHRS and CDR2 YFSETQ.

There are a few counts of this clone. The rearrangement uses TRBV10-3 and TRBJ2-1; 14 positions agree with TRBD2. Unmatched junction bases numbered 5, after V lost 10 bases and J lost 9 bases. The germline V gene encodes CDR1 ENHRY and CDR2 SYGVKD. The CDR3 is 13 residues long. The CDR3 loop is CATGTSGSSEQFF. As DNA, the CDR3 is TGTGCCACCGGGACTAGCGGGAGTTCTGAGCAGTTCTTC.

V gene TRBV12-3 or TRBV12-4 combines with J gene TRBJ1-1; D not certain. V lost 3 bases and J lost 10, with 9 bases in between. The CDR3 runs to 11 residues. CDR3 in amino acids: CASSFPTRAFF. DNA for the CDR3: TGTGCCAGCAGTTTTCCTACTCGAGCTTTCTTT.

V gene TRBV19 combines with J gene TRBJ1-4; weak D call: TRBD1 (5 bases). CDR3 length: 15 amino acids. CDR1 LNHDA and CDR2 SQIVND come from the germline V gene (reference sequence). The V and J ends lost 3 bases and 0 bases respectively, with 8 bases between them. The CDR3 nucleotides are TGTGCCAGTAGTATTGGGACTGCAACTAATGAAAAACTGTTTTTT. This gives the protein CASSIGTATNEKLFF.

CDR3 nucleotides: TGTGCCAGCAGCTTAGGTCGAGACACCATATATTTT. Amino acid sequence: CASSLGRDTIYF. The V and J genes are TRBV11-2 and TRBJ1-3, with D uncertain. Germline assignment: CDR1 SGHAT and CDR2 FQNNGV. The CDR3 is made up of 12 amino acids. V lost 1 base, J lost 8 bases, and 6 bases lay in between.

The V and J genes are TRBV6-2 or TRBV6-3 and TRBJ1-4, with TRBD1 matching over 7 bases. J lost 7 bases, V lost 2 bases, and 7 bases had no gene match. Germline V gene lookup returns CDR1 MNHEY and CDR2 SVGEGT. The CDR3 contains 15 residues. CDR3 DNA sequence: TGTGCCAGCAGTTACCATCGACAGGGCGCTGAAAAACTGTTTTTT. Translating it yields CASSYHRQGAEKLFF.

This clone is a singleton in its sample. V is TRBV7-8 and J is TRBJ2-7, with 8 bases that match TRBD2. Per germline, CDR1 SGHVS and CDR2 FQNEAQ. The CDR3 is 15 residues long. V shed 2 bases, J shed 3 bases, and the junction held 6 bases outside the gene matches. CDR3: CASSLRRGEGYEQYF. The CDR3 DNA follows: TGTGCCAGCAGCTTAAGGCGGGGGGAGGGCTACGAGCAGTACTTC. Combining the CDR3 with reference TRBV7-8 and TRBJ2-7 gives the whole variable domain GAGVSQSPRYKVAKRGQDVALRCDPISGHVSLFWYQQALGQGPEFLTYFQNEAQLDKSGLPSDRFFAERPEGSVSTLKIQRTQQEDSAVYLCASSLRRGEGYEQYFGPGTRLTVT.